These 21 T cell receptor beta chains share one sample of origin, sequenced in a study of blood T cell repertoires in COVID-19. Only in-frame clones appear in the TCRdb table, and some are missing; sequencing was by immunoSEQ multiplex PCR. This table has nearly 200,000 clones, roughly 86% appearing once. Sequenced: peripheral blood. Receptors were obtained from a woman aged 70 to 79 with active or convalescent COVID-19.

This chain uses TRBV6-5 with TRBJ2-4; TRBD2 agrees at 7 bases. The junction had 10 bases not matched to a gene; V was cut back by 3 bases and J by 5 bases. The germline V gene has CDR1 MNHEY and CDR2 SVGAGI. There are 16 residues in the CDR3. The CDR3 loop reads CASSYLRAGEENIQYF. The CDR3 nucleotides read TGTGCCAGCAGTTATTTAAGGGCGGGAGAGGAAAACATTCAGTACTTC.

The DNA for the CDR3 is TGTGCCAGTAGTATAGTACAGGGGATATACAATGAGCAGTTCTTC. Translating gives CASSIVQGIYNEQFF. V usage is TRBV19 and J usage is TRBJ2-1, with 7 bases lining up with TRBD1. The CDR3 sequence is 15 residues long. V shed 1 base, J shed 4 bases, and the junction held 4 bases outside the gene matches. Germline CDR1 and CDR2: LNHDA and SQIVND (reference sequence).

The rearrangement links TRBV5-1 to TRBJ2-5; 13 bases align to TRBD2. The CDR3 is made up of 16 amino acids. The germline gives CDR1 SGHRS, CDR2 YFSETQ. With 4 bases clipped from V and 6 bases from J, the junction kept 9 bases outside the gene matches. The CDR3 DNA sequence: TGCGCCAGCAGCGGCTCACTAGCGGGAGGGTCTCAGACCCAGTACTTC. This sequence encodes CASSGSLAGGSQTQYF.

CDR3 region: CASSPATGRYSNQPQHF. CDR3 DNA sequence: TGTGCCAGCAGCCCCGCGACAGGGAGATATAGCAATCAGCCCCAGCATTTT. The chain is built from TRBV11-2 and TRBJ1-5; 7 bases agree with TRBD1. The germline gives CDR1 SGHAT, CDR2 FQNNGV. J gave up 0 bases and V 5 bases, and 10 bases lay outside the gene matches. This CDR3 comprises 17 residues.

This chain joins TRBV27 and TRBJ1-2; the D is unclear. The CDR3 covers 15 residues. Trimming cost V 2 bases and J 1 base, with 11 bases left between them. Germline V gene data show CDR1 as MNHEY and CDR2 as SMNVEV (reference sequence). CDR3 region: CASSLVGGHNYGYTF. In DNA form, the CDR3 reads TGTGCCAGCAGTTTAGTAGGAGGTCATAACTATGGCTACACCTTC.

The V and J genes are TRBV4-1 and TRBJ1-1, with D maybe TRBD1 (6 bases). Between the trimmed V and J ends, which lost 2 bases and 1 base, there was a span of 8 bases. The CDR3 consists of 14 residues. From germline, CDR1 is MGHRA and CDR2 YSYEKL. The CDR3 nucleotides are TGCGCCAGCAGCCAACAACAGGGGAACACTGAAGCTTTCTTT. Residues: CASSQQQGNTEAFF.

This chain joins TRBV28 and TRBJ1-4; tentatively, D is TRBD1 (5 bases). Trimming took 6 bases from V and 8 from J, leaving 7 bases between them. This CDR3 region has 11 residues. CDR1 is MDHEN and CDR2 is SYDVKM in the germline V gene. CDR3 loop: CASREGEKLFF. Written as DNA, the CDR3 is TGTGCCAGCAGGGAGGGGGAAAAACTGTTTTTT.

As concerns this clone: This same CDR3 is encoded by further DNA sequences in the sample. V and J are TRBV28 and TRBJ2-7; TRBD1 matches 10 bases. Trimming removed 4 bases from V and 6 bases from J; junction bases left unmatched: 6. Germline loops: CDR1 MDHEN, CDR2 SYDVKM. The CDR3 length is 14 residues. This chain's CDR3 is CASSSDRGLGEQYF. For the CDR3, the DNA is TGTGCCAGCAGTTCCGACAGGGGGCTGGGCGAGCAGTACTTC.

This clone appeared a few times. The V gene is TRBV19, the J gene TRBJ2-3, with 10 bases identical to TRBD2. The germline gives CDR1 LNHDA, CDR2 SQIVND (reference sequence). The CDR3 sequence is 15 residues long. With 2 bases clipped from V and 3 bases from J, the junction kept 2 bases outside the gene matches. The CDR3 nucleotides read TGTGCCAGTAGTATACTAGCGGGAGAGACAGATACGCAGTATTTT. Its translation is CASSILAGETDTQYF.

This chain joins TRBV27 and TRBJ2-5, with 12 bases identical to TRBD2. Germline V gives CDR1 MNHEY, CDR2 SMNVEV (reference sequence). Trimming cost V 1 base and J 2 bases; bases outside gene matches: 17. This CDR3 region has 21 residues. The CDR3 nucleotides read TGTGCCAGCAGTTTATACCCCAATTTGGCTAGCGGGAGGGACCCACAAGAGACCCAGTACTTC. It specifies CASSLYPNLASGRDPQETQYF.

The chain carries TRBV12-3 or TRBV12-4 and TRBJ2-2; D remains unclear. The V gene lost 0 bases and the J gene lost 8 bases, with 7 bases spanning the gap. This CDR3 has 13 amino acids. DNA for the CDR3: TGTGCCAGCAGTTTAGCCGTGGCAGGGGAGCTGTTTTTT. Its protein is CASSLAVAGELFF.

CDR3 DNA: TGTGCCAGCAGCTTAGCCCCGGGACTAGCGGGAGATACGCAGTATTTT. Protein sequence: CASSLAPGLAGDTQYF. This chain links TRBV11-2 with TRBJ2-3, with 12 bases fitting TRBD2. Trimming took 1 base from V and 5 from J; bases not matched to a gene: 4. The CDR3 runs 16 residues. Germline V gene lookup returns CDR1 SGHAT and CDR2 FQNNGV.

The V gene is TRBV18, the J gene TRBJ1-1; tentative D call: TRBD1 (6 bases). This CDR3 is 16 amino acids long. V lost 5 bases and J 3 bases, leaving 19 bases between the germline ends. CDR1 KGHSH and CDR2 LQKENI come from the germline V gene. CDR3 region: CASSSRTTGAHTEAFF. In DNA, the CDR3 is TGTGCCAGCTCATCACGTACGACAGGCGCCCACACTGAAGCTTTCTTT.

The chain uses TRBV28 and TRBJ1-6; D not resolved. The V end lost 7 bases, the J end lost 0 bases, and 13 bases lay between the germline ends. Germline CDR1 and CDR2: MDHEN and SYDVKM. The CDR3 sequence is 16 residues long. CDR3 sequence reads: CASTPTESSYNSPLHF. CDR3 bases: TGTGCCAGCACCCCGACGGAGAGCTCCTATAATTCACCCCTCCACTTT.

This CDR3 is CASSPPGTGRYTQYF. CDR3 DNA sequence: TGTGCCAGCAGCCCTCCCGGGACAGGGAGGTATACGCAGTATTTT. The genes are TRBV7-9 and TRBJ2-3, with 9 bases aligning to TRBD1. From germline, CDR1 is SEHNR and CDR2 FQNEAQ (reference sequence). This CDR3 is built from 15 residues. The junction had 10 bases not matched to a gene; V was cut back by 5 bases and J by 7 bases.

The chain has TRBV9 and TRBJ2-4, with D tentatively TRBD1 (5 bases). The length of the CDR3 is 15 residues. Germline-derived CDR1 and CDR2 are SGDLS and YYNGEE. V lost 7 bases to trimming and J lost 0 bases, with 14 bases between them. This CDR3 reads CASGPGNLAKNIQYF. The CDR3 DNA follows: TGTGCCAGCGGACCAGGGAATCTAGCCAAAAACATTCAGTACTTC.

The sample holds one count of this clone. V gene TRBV5-1 combines with J gene TRBJ2-1; 8 bases fit TRBD2. This CDR3 is 15 amino acids long. Germline-derived CDR1 and CDR2 are SGHRS and YFSETQ. Trimming removed 0 bases from V and 5 bases from J; junction bases left unmatched: 4. CDR3 sequence reads: CASSLGGRTDNEQFF. The CDR3 DNA is TGCGCCAGCAGCTTGGGCGGGAGGACAGACAATGAGCAGTTCTTC.

DNA for the CDR3: TGTGCCAGCAGCAAAGGGGACAGGGGGAATTCACCCCTCCACTTT. It yields the protein CASSKGDRGNSPLHF. The genes are TRBV9 and TRBJ1-6; 11 bases match TRBD1. V dropped 4 bases and J dropped 7; count of bases not matched to a gene: 4. The CDR3 is 15 amino acids. The germline gives CDR1 SGDLS, CDR2 YYNGEE.

The gene calls are TRBV6-5 and TRBJ2-3; 9 bases agree with TRBD2. Germline V gene sequence: CDR1 MNHEY, CDR2 SVGAGI. V shed 2 bases, J shed 4 bases, and the junction held 4 bases outside the gene matches. The CDR3 is 15 amino acids. In DNA, the CDR3 is TGTGCCAGCAGTTACGCTAGCGGGATCGCAGATACGCAGTATTTT. Protein product: CASSYASGIADTQYF.

The chain uses TRBV9 and TRBJ1-2; no reliable D call. Germline V gene sequence: CDR1 SGDLS, CDR2 YYNGEE. The CDR3 length is 14 residues. V lost 0 bases to trimming and J lost 4 bases, with 10 bases between them. CDR3 amino acids: CASSVDTGTYGYTF. The CDR3 DNA reads TGTGCCAGCAGCGTAGACACGGGAACCTATGGCTACACCTTC.

The J gene is TRBJ1-1, the V gene TRBV24-1; D gene uncertain. V lost 7 bases and J lost 1, with 9 bases in between. The CDR3 runs to 13 residues. Germline loops: CDR1 KGHDR, CDR2 SFDVKD. This CDR3 is CATRSTSNTEAFF. In DNA form, the CDR3 reads TGTGCCACCAGATCGACATCGAACACTGAAGCTTTCTTT.